This TCR beta chain was observed in a study of regulatory T cells in long-lasting Graves disease. Overall study: The study enrolled newly diagnosed Graves' patients on antithyroid drugs under 3 months. Overall study findings and caveats: Persistent Graves' patients showed a TCR diversity that was lower than that of newly diagnosed ones.

The CDR3 consists of 12 residues. From germline, CDR1 is MDHEN and CDR2 SYDVKM. Trimming cost V 3 bases and J 12 bases, with 14 bases left between them. The time point is: newly diagnosed GD, antithyroid drugs for less than 3 months. Isolated PBMC RNA provided the starting material for the TCR library. Many counts were recorded for this clonotype. Its antigen is unknown. iRepertoire HTBI primers and Arm-PCR of CDR3 regions built TCR beta libraries. MiXCR, applied by TCRdb to the multiplex PCR reads, yields one record per CDR3 protein. The sample shows 520,000 or so distinct CDR3 sequences, around 11% of them seen only once. This sample also belongs to another study, concerning T cells in Graves' hyperthyroidism and ophthalmopathy. That work states: Most thyroid clonotypes that were expanded above 0.001 also turned up in blood.

The sequencing here drew on peripheral blood mononuclear cells (PBMCs), taken at new diagnosis, from a patient treated with antithyroid drugs. V and J are TRBV28 and TRBJ1-2; perhaps TRBD1 as D (6 bases). This receptor was obtained from a woman aged 25-40 years with Graves disease. CDR3 nucleotides: TGTGCCAGCAGTTTCCCCGGGACATGGGACACCTTC. It yields the protein CASSFPGTWDTF.